The 19 T cell receptor beta chains below come from one sample, sequenced in a study of blood T cell repertoires in COVID-19. Method: immunoSEQ multiplex PCR; TCRdb's copy keeps in-frame clones and lacks some. The sample holds roughly 150,000 clones, 75% to 90% seen once. Input material: peripheral blood. The receptors were gathered from a man younger than 35 with COVID-19, enrolled during active disease.

The V gene is TRBV4-3, the J gene TRBJ1-1; 9 positions agree with TRBD1. The CDR3 totals 15 residues. V shed 4 bases and J 1 base; nucleotides not matched to a gene: 4. Germline CDR1 and CDR2: LGHNA and YSLEER. The CDR3 DNA reads TGCGCCAGCAGCCCCCGGGACAGGGAGAACACTGAAGCTTTCTTT. The encoded protein is CASSPRDRENTEAFF.

This chain connects TRBV7-2 to TRBJ2-4; the D is unclear. Germline values: CDR1 SGHTA, CDR2 FQGNSA. The CDR3 is 17 amino acids. The ends were cut back, 4 bases at V and 2 bases at J, with 18 bases in the middle. CDR3: CASSSTRYSTPKNIQYF. The DNA of the CDR3 is TGTGCCAGCAGCTCGACCCGCTACAGTACACCCAAAAACATTCAGTACTTC.

The genes are TRBV28 and TRBJ1-3, with TRBD1 matching 11 bases. The J segment lost 10 bases and the V segment lost 11 bases, leaving 19 bases of the junction unmatched. Germline CDR1 reads MDHEN; CDR2 reads SYDVKM. The CDR3 has 16 residues. CDR3 sequence: CASRTGGASHQKTIYF. In nucleotides, the CDR3 is TGTGCCTCTCGGACAGGGGGCGCTTCCCACCAAAAAACCATATATTTT.

This clone occurred once. This chain links TRBV5-6 with TRBJ2-1; D is perhaps TRBD2 (6 bases). Trimming shortened V by 3 bases and J by 2 bases, and 12 bases separated the two germline ends. The CDR3 length is 15 residues. Germline CDR1 SGHDT, CDR2 YYEEEE. CDR3 coding DNA: TGTGCCAGCAGCTGGGGCGGGAACACCTACAATGAGCAGTTCTTC. This encodes CASSWGGNTYNEQFF.

This clone is judged medium-sized. The gene calls are TRBV6-2 or TRBV6-3 and TRBJ1-2; TRBD1 aligns across 7 bases. The CDR3 consists of 14 residues. Unmatched junction bases numbered 8, after V lost 5 bases and J lost 5 bases. Germline CDR1 reads MNHEY; CDR2 reads SVGEGT. The CDR3 nucleotides read TGTGCCAGCAGTATACAGGGGTTGCAGTATGGCTACACCTTC. Its protein is CASSIQGLQYGYTF.

The V and J genes are TRBV7-2 and TRBJ2-3; D unresolved. The CDR3 totals 14 residues. V was trimmed by 6 bases and J by 4 bases, leaving 14 bases between them. Germline assignment: CDR1 SGHTA and CDR2 FQGNSA. CDR3 nucleotides: TGTGCCAGCAGTAGGAGTAAGTTAGCAGATACGCAGTATTTT. Amino acid sequence: CASSRSKLADTQYF.

The chain is built from TRBV6-2 or TRBV6-3 and TRBJ1-5; TRBD1 matches at 8 bases. The germline CDR1 and CDR2 sequences are MNHEY and SVGEGT. CDR3 size: 17 residues. The junction had 11 bases not matched to a gene; V was cut back by 2 bases and J by 5 bases. In DNA, the CDR3 is TGTGCCAGCAGTTACCCGTCTCAGGGGGCGCGGGATCAGCCCCAGCATTTT. This codes for CASSYPSQGARDQPQHF.

The CDR3 DNA sequence: TGTGCCACCTCCCGGCAGGCTGATTCTGGAAACACCATATATTTT. Protein: CATSRQADSGNTIYF. This rearrangement joins TRBV6-5 to TRBJ1-3; D uncertain. The V end was cut by 10 bases, the J end by 1 base, with 17 bases between. The CDR3 runs to 15 residues. Germline loops: CDR1 MNHEY, CDR2 SVGAGI.

The chain joins TRBV6-5 to TRBJ1-3; D is uncertain. This CDR3 is 14 amino acids long. CDR1 and CDR2 (germline): MNHEY, SVGAGI. V was pared by 7 bases and J by 0 bases, with 10 bases between. CDR3 protein: CASTRDISGNTIYF. CDR3 nucleotides: TGTGCCAGCACCCGGGATATCTCTGGAAACACCATATATTTT.

The genes are TRBV27 and TRBJ1-4; D possibly corresponds to TRBD1 (6 bases). Trimming removed 9 bases at V and 0 bases at J, with 14 bases between. There are 15 residues in the CDR3. Germline V gives CDR1 MNHEY, CDR2 SMNVEV (reference sequence). Here the CDR3 DNA reads TGTGCCAGAAAGATCCGACAGGCAACTAATGAAAAACTGTTTTTT. Amino acids: CARKIRQATNEKLFF.

The chain is built from TRBV10-3 and TRBJ2-3; D perhaps matches TRBD1 (6 bases). Germline CDR1 and CDR2: ENHRY and SYGVKD. Trimming pared 0 bases from V and 2 bases from J, leaving 15 bases between. This CDR3 has 17 amino acids. In nucleotides, the CDR3 is TGTGCCATCAGTGAGTCGAGGATCAGGGGCCCCACAGATACGCAGTATTTT. Encoded protein: CAISESRIRGPTDTQYF.

The rearrangement uses TRBV11-3 and TRBJ2-3; the D gene is possibly TRBD2 (5 bases). Trimming cost V 1 base and J 0 bases, with 11 bases left between them. CDR3 length: 16 amino acids. Per germline, CDR1 SGHNT and CDR2 YENEEA. This CDR3 is CASSLGISASTDTQYF. For the CDR3, the DNA is TGTGCCAGCAGCTTAGGGATTAGCGCCAGCACAGATACGCAGTATTTT.

The V call is TRBV30, the J call TRBJ2-3, with 8 bases matching TRBD1. V was clipped by 2 bases and J by 4 bases; unmatched bases: 14. This CDR3 is built from 17 residues. Germline-derived CDR1 and CDR2 are GTSNPN and SVGIG (reference sequence). DNA for the CDR3: TGTGCCTGGAGTCCCCTCTTAGGCAGGGGGCTGGCAGATACGCAGTATTTT. Residues: CAWSPLLGRGLADTQYF.

The rearrangement uses TRBV28 and TRBJ2-7; tentatively, D is TRBD2 (6 bases). There are 15 residues in the CDR3. Germline values: CDR1 MDHEN, CDR2 SYDVKM. V was pared by 4 bases and J by 0 bases, with 13 bases between. CDR3 amino acids: CASSSWDWSSYEQYF. The CDR3 DNA sequence: TGTGCCAGCAGTTCTTGGGACTGGTCCTCCTACGAGCAGTACTTC.

The CDR3 here is CASFRRGVEAFF. CDR3 DNA: TGTGCCAGCTTCCGGCGGGGGGTTGAAGCTTTCTTT. The chain carries TRBV6-5 and TRBJ1-1; maybe TRBD1 (5 bases). V gave up 8 bases and J gave up 7 bases, with 14 bases separating them. The CDR3 is 12 residues long. The germline V gene has CDR1 MNHEY and CDR2 SVGAGI.

This chain uses TRBV11-3 with TRBJ2-2; D ambiguous. The CDR3 runs 14 residues. With 1 base removed from V and 6 bases from J, the gap between germline ends came to 9 bases. The germline CDR1 and CDR2 sequences are SGHNT and YENEEA. In DNA form, the CDR3 reads TGTGCCAGCAGCTTAGGGCAGTCCCCCGGGGAGCTGTTTTTT. It translates to CASSLGQSPGELFF.

This clone was seen once. V gene TRBV4-3 combines with J gene TRBJ2-7; 7 positions agree with TRBD2. The J segment lost 0 bases and the V segment lost 1 base, leaving 3 bases of the junction unmatched. The CDR3 has 15 residues. The germline gives CDR1 LGHNA, CDR2 YSLEER. The CDR3 protein is CASSQASSGSYEQYF. CDR3 DNA: TGCGCCAGCAGCCAAGCGTCTAGCGGCTCCTACGAGCAGTACTTC.

CDR3 DNA: TGTGCCAGCAGTTTTAAGGCCCCGCGGGCCGGGGAGCTGTTTTTT. Its protein product is CASSFKAPRAGELFF. The chain is built from TRBV27 and TRBJ2-2; TRBD2 is a possible D gene (5 bases). The CDR3 runs to 15 residues. V lost 3 bases, J lost 6 bases, and 14 bases lay in between. The germline gives CDR1 MNHEY, CDR2 SMNVEV (reference sequence).

V and J are TRBV11-2 and TRBJ1-1; D ambiguous. With 0 bases removed from V and 7 bases from J, the gap between germline ends came to 15 bases. There are 15 residues in the CDR3. CDR1 and CDR2 (germline): SGHAT, FQNNGV. CDR3 sequence (DNA): TGTGCCAGCAGCTTAGAGGCCAGCGGGATGCTTGAAGCTTTCTTT. This gives the protein CASSLEASGMLEAFF.